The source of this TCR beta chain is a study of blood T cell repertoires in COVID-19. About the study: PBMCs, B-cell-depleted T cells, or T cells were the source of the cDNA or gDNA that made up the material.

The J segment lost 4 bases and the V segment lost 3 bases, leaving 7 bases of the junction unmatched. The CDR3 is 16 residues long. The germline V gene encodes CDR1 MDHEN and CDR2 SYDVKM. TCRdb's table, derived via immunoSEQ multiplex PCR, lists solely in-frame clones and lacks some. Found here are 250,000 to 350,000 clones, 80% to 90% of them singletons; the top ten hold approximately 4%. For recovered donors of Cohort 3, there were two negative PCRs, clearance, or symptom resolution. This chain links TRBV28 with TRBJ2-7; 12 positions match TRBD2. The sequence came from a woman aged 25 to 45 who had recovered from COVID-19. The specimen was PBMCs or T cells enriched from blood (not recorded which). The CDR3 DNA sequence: TGTGCCAGCAGTTTCCTCCTTACTAGCGGGGGGTACGAGCAGTACTTC. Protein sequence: CASSFLLTSGGYEQYF.